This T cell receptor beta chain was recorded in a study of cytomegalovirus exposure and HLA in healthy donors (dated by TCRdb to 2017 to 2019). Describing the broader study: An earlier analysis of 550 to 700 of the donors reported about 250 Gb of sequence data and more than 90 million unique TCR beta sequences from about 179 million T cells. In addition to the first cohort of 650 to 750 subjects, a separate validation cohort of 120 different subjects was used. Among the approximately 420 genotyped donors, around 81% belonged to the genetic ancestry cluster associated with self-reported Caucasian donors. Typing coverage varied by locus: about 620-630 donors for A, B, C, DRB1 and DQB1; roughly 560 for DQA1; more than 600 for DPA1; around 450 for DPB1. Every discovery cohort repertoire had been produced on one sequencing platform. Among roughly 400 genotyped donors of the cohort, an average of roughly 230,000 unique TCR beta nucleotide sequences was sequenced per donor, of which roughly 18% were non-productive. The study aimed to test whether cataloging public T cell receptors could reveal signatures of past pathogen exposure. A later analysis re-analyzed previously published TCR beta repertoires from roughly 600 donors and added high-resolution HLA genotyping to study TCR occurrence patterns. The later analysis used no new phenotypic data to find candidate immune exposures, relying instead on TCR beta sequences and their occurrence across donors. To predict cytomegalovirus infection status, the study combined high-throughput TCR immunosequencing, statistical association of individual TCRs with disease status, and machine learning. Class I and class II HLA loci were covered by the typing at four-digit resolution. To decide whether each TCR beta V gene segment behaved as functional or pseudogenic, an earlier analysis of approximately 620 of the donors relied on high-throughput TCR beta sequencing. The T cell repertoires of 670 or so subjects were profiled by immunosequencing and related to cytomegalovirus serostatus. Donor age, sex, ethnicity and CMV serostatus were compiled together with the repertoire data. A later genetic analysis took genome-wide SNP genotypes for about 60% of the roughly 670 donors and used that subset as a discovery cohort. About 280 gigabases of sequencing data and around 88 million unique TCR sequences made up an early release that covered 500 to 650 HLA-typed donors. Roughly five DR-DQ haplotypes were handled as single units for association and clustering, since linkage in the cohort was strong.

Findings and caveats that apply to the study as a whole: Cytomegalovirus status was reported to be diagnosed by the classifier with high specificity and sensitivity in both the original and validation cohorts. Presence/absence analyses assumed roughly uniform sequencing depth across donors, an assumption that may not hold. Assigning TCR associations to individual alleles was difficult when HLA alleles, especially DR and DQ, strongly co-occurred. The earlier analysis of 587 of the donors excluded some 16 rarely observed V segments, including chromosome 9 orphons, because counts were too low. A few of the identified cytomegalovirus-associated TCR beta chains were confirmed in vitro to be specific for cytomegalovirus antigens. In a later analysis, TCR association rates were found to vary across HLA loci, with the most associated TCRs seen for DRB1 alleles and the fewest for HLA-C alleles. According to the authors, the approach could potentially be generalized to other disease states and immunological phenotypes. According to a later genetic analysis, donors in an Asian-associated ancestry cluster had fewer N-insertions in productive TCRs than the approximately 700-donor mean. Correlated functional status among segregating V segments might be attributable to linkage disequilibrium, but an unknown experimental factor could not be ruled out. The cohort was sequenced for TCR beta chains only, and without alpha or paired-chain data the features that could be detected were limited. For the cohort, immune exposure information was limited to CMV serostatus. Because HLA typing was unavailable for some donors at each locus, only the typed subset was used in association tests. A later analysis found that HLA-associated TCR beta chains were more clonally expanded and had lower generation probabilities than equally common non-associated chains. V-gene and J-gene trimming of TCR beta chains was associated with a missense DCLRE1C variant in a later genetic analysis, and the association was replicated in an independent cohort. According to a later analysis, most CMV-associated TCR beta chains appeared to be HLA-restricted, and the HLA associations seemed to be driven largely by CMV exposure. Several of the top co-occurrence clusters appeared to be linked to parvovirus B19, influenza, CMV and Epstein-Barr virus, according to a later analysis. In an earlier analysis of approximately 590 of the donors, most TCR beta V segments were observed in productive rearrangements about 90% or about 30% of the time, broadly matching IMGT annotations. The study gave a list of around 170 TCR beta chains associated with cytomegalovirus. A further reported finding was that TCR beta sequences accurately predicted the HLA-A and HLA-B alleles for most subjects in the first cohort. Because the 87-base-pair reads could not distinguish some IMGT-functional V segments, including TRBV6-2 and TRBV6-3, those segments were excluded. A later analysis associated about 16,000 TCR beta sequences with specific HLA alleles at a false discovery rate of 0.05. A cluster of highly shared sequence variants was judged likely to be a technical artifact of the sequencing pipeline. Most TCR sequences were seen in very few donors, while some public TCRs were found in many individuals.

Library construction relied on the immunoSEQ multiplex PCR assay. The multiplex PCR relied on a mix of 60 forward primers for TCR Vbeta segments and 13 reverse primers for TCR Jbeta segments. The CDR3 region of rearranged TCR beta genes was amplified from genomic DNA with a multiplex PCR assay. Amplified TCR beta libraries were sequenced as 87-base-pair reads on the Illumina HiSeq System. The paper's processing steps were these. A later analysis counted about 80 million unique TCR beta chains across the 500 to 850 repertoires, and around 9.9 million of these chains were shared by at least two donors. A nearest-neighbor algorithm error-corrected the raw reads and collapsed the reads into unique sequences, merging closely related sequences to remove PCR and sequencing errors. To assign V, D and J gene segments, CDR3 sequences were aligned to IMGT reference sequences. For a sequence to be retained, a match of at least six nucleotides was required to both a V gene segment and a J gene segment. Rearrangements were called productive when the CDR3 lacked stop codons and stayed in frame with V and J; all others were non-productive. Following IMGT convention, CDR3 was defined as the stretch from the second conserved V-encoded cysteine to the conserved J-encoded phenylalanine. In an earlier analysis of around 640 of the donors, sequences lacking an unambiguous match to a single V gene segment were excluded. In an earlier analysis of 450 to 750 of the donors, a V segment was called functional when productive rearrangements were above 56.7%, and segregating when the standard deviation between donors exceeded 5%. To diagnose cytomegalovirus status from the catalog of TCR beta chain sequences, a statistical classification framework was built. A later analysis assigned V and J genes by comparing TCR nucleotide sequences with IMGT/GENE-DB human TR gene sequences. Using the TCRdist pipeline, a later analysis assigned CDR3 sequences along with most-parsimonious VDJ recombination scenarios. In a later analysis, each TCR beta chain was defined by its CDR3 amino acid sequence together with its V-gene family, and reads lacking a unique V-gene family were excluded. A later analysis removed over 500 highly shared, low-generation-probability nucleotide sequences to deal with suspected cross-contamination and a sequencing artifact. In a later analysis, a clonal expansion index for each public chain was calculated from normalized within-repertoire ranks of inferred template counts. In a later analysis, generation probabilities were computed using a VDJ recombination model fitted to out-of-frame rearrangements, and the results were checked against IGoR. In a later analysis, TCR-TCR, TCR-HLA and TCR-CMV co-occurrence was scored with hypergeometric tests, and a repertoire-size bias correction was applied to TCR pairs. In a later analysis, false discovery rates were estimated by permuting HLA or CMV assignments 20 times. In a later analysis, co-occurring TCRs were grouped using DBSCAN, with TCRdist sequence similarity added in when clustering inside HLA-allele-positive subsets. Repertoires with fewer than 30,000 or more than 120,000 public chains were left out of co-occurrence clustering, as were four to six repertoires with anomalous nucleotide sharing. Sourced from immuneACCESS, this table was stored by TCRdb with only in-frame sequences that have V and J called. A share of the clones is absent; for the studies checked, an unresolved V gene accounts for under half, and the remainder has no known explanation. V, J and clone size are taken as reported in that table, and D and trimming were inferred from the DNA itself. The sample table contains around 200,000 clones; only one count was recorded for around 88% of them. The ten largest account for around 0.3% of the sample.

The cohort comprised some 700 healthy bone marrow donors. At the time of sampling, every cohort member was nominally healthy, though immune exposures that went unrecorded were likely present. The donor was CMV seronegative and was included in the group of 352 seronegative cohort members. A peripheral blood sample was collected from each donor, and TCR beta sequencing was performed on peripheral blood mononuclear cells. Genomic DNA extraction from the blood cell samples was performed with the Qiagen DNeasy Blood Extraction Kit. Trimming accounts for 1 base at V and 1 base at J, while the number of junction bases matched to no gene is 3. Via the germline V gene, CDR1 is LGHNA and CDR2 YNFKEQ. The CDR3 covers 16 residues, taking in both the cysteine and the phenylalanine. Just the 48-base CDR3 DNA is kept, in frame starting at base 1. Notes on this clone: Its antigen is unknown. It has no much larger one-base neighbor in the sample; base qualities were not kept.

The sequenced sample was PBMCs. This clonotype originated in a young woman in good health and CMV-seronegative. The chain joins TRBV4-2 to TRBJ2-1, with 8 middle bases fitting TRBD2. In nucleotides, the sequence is TGTGCCAGCAGCCAAGTTGCGGGGGGATCCTACAATGAGCAGTTCTTC. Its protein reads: CASSQVAGGSYNEQFF.